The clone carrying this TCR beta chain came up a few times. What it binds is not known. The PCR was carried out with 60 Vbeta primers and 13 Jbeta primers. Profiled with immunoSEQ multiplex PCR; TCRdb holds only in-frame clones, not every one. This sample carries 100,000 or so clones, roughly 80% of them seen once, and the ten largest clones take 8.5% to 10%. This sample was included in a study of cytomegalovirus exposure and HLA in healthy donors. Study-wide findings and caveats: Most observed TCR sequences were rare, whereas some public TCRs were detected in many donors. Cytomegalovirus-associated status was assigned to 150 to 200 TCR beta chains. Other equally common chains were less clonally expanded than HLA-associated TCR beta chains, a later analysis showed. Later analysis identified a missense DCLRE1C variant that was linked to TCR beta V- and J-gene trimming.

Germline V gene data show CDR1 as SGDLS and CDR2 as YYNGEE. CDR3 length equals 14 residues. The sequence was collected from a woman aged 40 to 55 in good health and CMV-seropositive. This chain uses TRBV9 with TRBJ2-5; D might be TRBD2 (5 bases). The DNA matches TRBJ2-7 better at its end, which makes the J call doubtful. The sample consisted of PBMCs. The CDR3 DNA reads TGTGCCAGCAGCGTATACCCCAACGGGGTCGAGCAGTACTTC. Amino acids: CASSVYPNGVEQYF.